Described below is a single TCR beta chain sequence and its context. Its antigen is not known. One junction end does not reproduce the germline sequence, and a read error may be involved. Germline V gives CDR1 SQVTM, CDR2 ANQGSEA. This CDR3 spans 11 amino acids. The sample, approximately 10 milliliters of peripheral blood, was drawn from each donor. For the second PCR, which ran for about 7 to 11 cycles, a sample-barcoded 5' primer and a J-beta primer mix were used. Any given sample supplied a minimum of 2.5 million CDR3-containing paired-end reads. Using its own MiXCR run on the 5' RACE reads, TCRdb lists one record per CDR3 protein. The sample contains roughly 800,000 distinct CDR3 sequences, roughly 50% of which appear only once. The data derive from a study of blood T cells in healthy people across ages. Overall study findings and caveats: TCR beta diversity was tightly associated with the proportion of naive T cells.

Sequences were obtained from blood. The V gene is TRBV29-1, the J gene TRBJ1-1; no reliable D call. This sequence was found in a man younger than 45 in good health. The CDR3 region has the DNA TGCAAAGGAATACGGAACGCTGAAGCTTTCTTT. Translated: CKGIRNAEAFF.